This T cell receptor beta chain was sequenced during a study of CD8+CD57+ T cells in acquired aplastic anemia. This clonotype was picked up one time. Its antigen is currently unknown. Whole-study findings and limits: Significant differences in CD8+ Simpson's diversity were not observed between patients and controls.

Genomic DNA, the template, was used for profiling of the TCR beta VDJ and CDR3. MiXCR, applied by TCRdb to the reads, yields one record per CDR3 protein. Of around 180,000 distinct CDR3 sequences in the sample, 55% to 75% were seen once. V lost 3 bases and J 5 bases, leaving 13 bases between the germline ends. The length of the CDR3 is 13 residues. Germline CDR1 and CDR2: DFQATT and SNEGSKA (reference sequence). The chain uses TRBV20-1 and TRBJ1-1; D might be TRBD1 (6 bases). Sequencing was performed on sorted CD4+, CD8+, or CD8+CD57+ T cells (not recorded which) from PBMCs. This clonotype was sampled from a human donor in good health. The CDR3 protein is CSASEGGRTEAFF. CDR3 DNA: TGCAGTGCTAGCGAGGGGGGGAGGACTGAAGCTTTCTTT.